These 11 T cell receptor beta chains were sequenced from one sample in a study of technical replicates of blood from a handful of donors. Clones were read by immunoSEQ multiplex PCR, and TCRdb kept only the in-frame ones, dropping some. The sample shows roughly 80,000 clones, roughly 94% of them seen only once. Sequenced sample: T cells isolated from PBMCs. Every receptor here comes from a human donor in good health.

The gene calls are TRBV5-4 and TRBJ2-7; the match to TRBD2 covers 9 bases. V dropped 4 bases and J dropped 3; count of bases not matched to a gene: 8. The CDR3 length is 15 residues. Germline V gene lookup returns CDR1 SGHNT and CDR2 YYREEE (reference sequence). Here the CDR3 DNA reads TGTGCCAGCAGCCGCAGTAGCGGGAGTTACTACGAGCAGTACTTC. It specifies CASSRSSGSYYEQYF. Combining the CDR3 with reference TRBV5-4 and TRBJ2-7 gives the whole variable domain ETGVTQSPTHLIKTRGQQVTLRCSSQSGHNTVSWYQQALGQGPQFIFQYYREEENGRGNFPPRFSGLQFPNYSSELNVNALELDDSALYLCASSRSSGSYYEQYFGPGTRLTVT.

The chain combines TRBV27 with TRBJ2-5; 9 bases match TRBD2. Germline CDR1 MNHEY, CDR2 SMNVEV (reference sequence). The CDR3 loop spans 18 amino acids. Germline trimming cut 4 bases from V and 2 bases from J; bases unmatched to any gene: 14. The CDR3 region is CASSSAIAGVKIQETQYF. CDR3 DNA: TGTGCCAGCAGTTCCGCGATAGCGGGAGTCAAAATACAAGAGACCCAGTACTTC.

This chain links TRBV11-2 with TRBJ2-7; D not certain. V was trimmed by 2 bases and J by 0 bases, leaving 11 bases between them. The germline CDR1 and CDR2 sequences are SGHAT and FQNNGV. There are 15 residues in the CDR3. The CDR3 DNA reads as TGTGCCAGCAGCTTACGACAACTTAGCTCCTACGAGCAGTACTTC. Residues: CASSLRQLSSYEQYF.

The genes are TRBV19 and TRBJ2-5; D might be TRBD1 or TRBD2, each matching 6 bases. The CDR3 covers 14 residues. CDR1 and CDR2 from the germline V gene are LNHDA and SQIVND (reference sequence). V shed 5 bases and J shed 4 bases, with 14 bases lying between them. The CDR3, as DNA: TGTGCCAGTAGTTTAGCGGTAGGGGGAGAGACCCAGTACTTC. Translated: CASSLAVGGETQYF.

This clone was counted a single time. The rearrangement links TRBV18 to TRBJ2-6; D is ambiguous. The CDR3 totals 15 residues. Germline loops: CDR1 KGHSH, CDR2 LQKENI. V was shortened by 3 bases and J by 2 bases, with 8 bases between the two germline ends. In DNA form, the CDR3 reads TGTGCCAGCTCACCCTTAGAAGCTGGGGCCAACGTCCTGACTTTC. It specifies CASSPLEAGANVLTF.

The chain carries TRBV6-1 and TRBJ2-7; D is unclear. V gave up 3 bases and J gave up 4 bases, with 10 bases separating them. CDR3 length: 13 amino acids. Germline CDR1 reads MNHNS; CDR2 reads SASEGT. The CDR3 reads CASSDGLFYEQYF. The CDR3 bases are TGTGCCAGCAGTGACGGTCTCTTTTACGAGCAGTACTTC.

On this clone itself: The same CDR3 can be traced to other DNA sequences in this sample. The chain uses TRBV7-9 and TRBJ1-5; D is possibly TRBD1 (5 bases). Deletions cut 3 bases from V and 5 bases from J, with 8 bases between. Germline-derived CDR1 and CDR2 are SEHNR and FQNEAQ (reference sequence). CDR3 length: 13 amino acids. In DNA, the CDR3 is TGTGCCAGCAGCTTTGGGGCCGATCAGCCCCAGCATTTT. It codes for CASSFGADQPQHF.

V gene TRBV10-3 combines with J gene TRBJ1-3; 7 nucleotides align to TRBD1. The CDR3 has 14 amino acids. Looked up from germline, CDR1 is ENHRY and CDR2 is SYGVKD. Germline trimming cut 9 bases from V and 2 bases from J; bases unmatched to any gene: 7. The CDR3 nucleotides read TGTGCCATACGACAGGGAGTTGCTGGAAACACCATATATTTT. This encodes CAIRQGVAGNTIYF.

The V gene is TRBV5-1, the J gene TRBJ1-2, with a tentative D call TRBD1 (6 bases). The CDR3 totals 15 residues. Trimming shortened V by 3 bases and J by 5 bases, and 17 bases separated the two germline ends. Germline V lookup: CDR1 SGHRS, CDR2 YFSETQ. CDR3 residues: CASSSDSSSFYGYTF. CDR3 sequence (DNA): TGCGCCAGCAGCTCGGACAGCTCGTCCTTTTATGGCTACACCTTC.

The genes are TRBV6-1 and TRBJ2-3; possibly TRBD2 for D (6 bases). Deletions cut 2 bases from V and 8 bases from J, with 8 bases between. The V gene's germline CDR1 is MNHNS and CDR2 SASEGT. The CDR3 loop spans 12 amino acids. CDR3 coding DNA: TGTGCCAGCAGTGAATTCGGGGGTACGCAGTATTTT. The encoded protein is CASSEFGGTQYF.

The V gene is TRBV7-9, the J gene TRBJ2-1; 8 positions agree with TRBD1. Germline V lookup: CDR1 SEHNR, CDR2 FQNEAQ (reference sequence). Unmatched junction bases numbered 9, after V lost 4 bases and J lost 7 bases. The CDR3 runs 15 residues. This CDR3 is CASSSPDRVGNEQFF. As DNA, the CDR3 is TGTGCCAGCAGCTCCCCGGACAGGGTTGGAAATGAGCAGTTCTTC.